This TCR beta chain emerged from a study of molecular identifiers for immune sequencing clone quantification. Naive CD8 T cells were FACS-sorted by CD8+CD4-CCR7+CD45RA+ markers. After removal of 1 base from V and 3 bases from J, the junction contained 6 bases not matched to a gene. The CDR3 sequence is 15 residues long. This clonotype has just a few counts. TCRdb reprocessed the PCR reads with MiXCR, giving one entry per CDR3 protein. The table has 400,000 to 600,000 distinct CDR3 sequences, about a fifth seen once. The TCR comes from a human donor in good health. Some libraries in this study had Jurkat cell RNA spiked in. Sequenced material: naive CD8+ T cells from blood, with Jurkat cell RNA spiked in. Regarding subset: FACS-sorted CD8+CD4-CCR7+CD45RA+ naive T cells. This rearrangement joins TRBV12-3 or TRBV12-4 to TRBJ2-7; 7 bases fit TRBD2. The CDR3 bases are TGTGCCAGCAGTTTAGAGGCTAGCGGATACTACGAGCAGTACTTC. Translating it yields CASSLEASGYYEQYF.